This TCR beta chain was identified in a study of T-cell reconstitution after alpha-beta-depleted transplantation in children. The CDR3 sequence is 12 residues long. V dropped 5 bases and J dropped 3 bases, with 8 bases sitting between them. Study-level points and caveats: Newly generated T cells supplied most T-cell counts and diversity one year post-transplant. There were some patients whose high TCRbeta diversity at day 60 came from surviving recipient T cells and thymic progenitors. Reportedly, only several hundred clones from non-depleted graft cells drove alpha-beta T-cell counts at about two months.

At least ten counts were recorded for this clonotype. The antigen is undetermined. This sample's TCRbeta library carried unique molecular identifier barcodes. Each CDR3 protein gets one entry after TCRdb re-called the PCR reads with MiXCR. The data hold 65,000 to 75,000 distinct CDR3 sequences, with around 4.7% observed a single time. This sequence originates from a boy in the first two years of life who had a stem cell transplant for acute myeloid leukemia, so the T cells may come from the graft donor. The material was PBMCs, mostly from graft donor cells, obtained 180 days after TCRalphabeta/CD19-depleted stem cell transplant. V and J are TRBV12-3 or TRBV12-4 and TRBJ2-7; no firm D call. For the CDR3, the DNA is TGTGCCAGCAGTCGTCTCTTCTACGAGCAGTACTTC. Residues: CASSRLFYEQYF.